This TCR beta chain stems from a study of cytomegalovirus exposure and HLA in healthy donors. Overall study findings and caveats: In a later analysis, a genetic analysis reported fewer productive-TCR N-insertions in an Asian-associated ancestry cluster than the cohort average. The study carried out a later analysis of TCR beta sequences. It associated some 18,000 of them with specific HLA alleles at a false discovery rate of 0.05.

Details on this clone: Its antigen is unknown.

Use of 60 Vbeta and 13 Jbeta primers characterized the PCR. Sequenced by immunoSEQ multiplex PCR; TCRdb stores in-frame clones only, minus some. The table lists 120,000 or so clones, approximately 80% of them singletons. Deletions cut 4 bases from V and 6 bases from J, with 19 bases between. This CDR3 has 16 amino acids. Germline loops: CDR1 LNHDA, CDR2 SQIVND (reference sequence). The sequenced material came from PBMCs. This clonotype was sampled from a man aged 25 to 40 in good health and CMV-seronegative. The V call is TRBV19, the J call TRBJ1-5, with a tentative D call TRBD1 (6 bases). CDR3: CASSRSPGRGGQPQHF. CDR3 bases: TGTGCCAGTAGTAGGTCCCCTGGCAGGGGTGGTCAGCCCCAGCATTTT.